This passage covers 9 T cell receptor beta chains from one sample sequenced in a study of cytotoxic CD8 clonotypes in ibrutinib-treated CLL. Sequenced by immunoSEQ multiplex PCR; TCRdb stores in-frame clones only, minus some. The sample lists roughly 160,000 clones, around 84% seen once, with over 2% in the top ten. Here the sequenced sample was PBMCs, taken after 12 months of ibrutinib treatment. The receptors were gathered from a human donor with chronic lymphocytic leukemia.

The CDR3 is CASSPTGTAHRGQYF. CDR3 nucleotide sequence: TGTGCCAGCTCACCGACCGGGACCGCACACCGGGGGCAGTACTTC. The chain employs TRBV18 and TRBJ2-7, with D perhaps given as TRBD1 or TRBD2 (5 bases each). This CDR3 region has 15 residues. V was cut by 3 bases and J by 9 bases, with 21 bases left in between. The germline V gene encodes CDR1 KGHSH and CDR2 LQKENI.

The chain uses TRBV10-3 and TRBJ2-2, with a weak D call TRBD2 (6 bases). CDR1 and CDR2 (germline): ENHRY, SYGVKD. The CDR3 totals 13 residues. Trimming cost V 8 bases and J 5 bases, with 12 bases left between them. CDR3 amino acids: CAIGGYGTGELFF. The CDR3 coding sequence is TGTGCCATCGGGGGGTATGGTACCGGGGAGCTGTTTTTT.

V gene TRBV28 combines with J gene TRBJ2-2, with D uncertain. CDR1 is MDHEN and CDR2 is SYDVKM in the germline V gene. Trimming took 6 bases from V and 1 from J, leaving 15 bases between them. This CDR3 has 16 residues. The CDR3 here is CASSWRTYLNTGELFF. CDR3 nucleotides: TGTGCCAGCAGCTGGCGAACTTACCTGAACACCGGGGAGCTGTTTTTT.

This chain connects TRBV7-2 to TRBJ2-6; perhaps D is TRBD1 or TRBD2 (5 bases each). The germline V gene encodes CDR1 SGHTA and CDR2 FQGNSA. The CDR3 spans 17 residues. With 5 bases removed from V and 2 bases from J, the gap between germline ends came to 16 bases. CDR3 sequence (DNA): TGTGCCAGCAGCCCGGGACCAAGTGGTACTGGGGCCAACGTCCTGACTTTC. Amino acids: CASSPGPSGTGANVLTF.

The CDR3, as DNA: TGCGCCAGCATGTTGGGGGTGAGCTCCTACAATGAGCAGTTCTTC. Translated, it gives CASMLGVSSYNEQFF. The V call is TRBV4-1, the J call TRBJ2-1; D is tentatively TRBD1 or TRBD2 (5 bases each). V gave up 7 bases and J gave up 0 bases, with 13 bases separating them. The CDR3 spans 15 residues. In germline, CDR1 is MGHRA, CDR2 YSYEKL.

The chain joins TRBV27 to TRBJ2-2, with TRBD1 matching over 8 bases. This CDR3 contains 17 residues. The trim removed 6 bases at V and 1 base at J, leaving 10 bases unmatched. CDR1 is MNHEY and CDR2 is SMNVEV in the germline V gene (reference sequence). This CDR3 is CASSWDRSPGNTGELFF. CDR3 nucleotides: TGTGCCAGCAGCTGGGACAGGAGCCCGGGGAACACCGGGGAGCTGTTTTTT.

The chain carries TRBV10-3 and TRBJ2-7, with TRBD2 matching over 12 bases. The V and J ends lost 6 bases and 4 bases, in that order; junction bases with no gene match: 1. The V gene's germline CDR1 is ENHRY and CDR2 SYGVKD. This CDR3 comprises 13 residues. The CDR3 reads CAISGLAGYEQYF. The CDR3 region has the DNA TGTGCCATCAGCGGACTAGCGGGGTACGAGCAGTACTTC.

This clone has a handful of counts. This chain connects TRBV7-2 to TRBJ1-4, with D possibly TRBD1 on 5 matching bases. Looked up from germline, CDR1 is SGHTA and CDR2 is FQGNSA. The V gene lost 1 base and the J gene lost 8 bases, with 17 bases spanning the gap. The CDR3 covers 16 residues. The CDR3 coding sequence is TGTGCCAGCAGCTTAGAGATGGCAGGGTCTAGAGAAAAACTGTTTTTT. It is translated as CASSLEMAGSREKLFF. Full variable domain (remainder filled in from reference TRBV7-2 and TRBJ1-4): GAGVSQSPSNKVTEKGKDVELRCDPISGHTALYWYRQSLGQGLEFLIYFQGNSAPDKSGLPSDRFSAERTGGSVSTLTIQRTQQEDSAVYLCASSLEMAGSREKLFFGSGTQLSVL.

The genes are TRBV7-2 and TRBJ1-1, with D unresolved. The V gene's germline CDR1 is SGHTA and CDR2 FQGNSA. CDR3 length: 14 residues. Trimming removed 4 bases from V and 1 base from J, with 10 bases in between. The CDR3 bases are TGTGCCAGCAGCTGGATAGGGCAGAACACTGAAGCTTTCTTT. Translating gives CASSWIGQNTEAFF.